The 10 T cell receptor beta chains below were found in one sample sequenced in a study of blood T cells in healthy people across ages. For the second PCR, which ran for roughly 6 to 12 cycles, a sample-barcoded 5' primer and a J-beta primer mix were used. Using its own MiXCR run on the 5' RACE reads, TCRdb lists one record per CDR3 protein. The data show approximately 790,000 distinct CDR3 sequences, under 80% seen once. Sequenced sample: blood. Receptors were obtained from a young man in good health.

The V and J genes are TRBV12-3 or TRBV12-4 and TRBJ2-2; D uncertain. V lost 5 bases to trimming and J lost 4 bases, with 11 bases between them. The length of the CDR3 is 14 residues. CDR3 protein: CASSPQRSTGELFF. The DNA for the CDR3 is TGTGCCAGCAGTCCGCAGAGAAGCACCGGGGAGCTGTTTTTT.

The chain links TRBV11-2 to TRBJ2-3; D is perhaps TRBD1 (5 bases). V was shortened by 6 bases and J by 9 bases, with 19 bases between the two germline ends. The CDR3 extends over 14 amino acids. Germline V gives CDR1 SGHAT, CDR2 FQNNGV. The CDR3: CASRQTSQGYTQYF. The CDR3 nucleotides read TGTGCCAGCAGGCAAACGTCTCAGGGATACACGCAGTATTTT.

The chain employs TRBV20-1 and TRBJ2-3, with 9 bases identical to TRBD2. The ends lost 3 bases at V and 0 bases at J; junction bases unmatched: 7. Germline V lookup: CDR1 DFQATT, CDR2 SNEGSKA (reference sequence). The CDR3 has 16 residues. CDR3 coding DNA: TGCAGTGCTAGTTTTTCTAGCGGGGTGAGCACAGATACGCAGTATTTT. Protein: CSASFSSGVSTDTQYF.

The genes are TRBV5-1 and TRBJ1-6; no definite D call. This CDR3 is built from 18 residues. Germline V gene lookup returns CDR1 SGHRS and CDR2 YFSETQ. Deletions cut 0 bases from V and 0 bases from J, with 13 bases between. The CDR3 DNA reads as TGCGCCAGCAGCTTGGGACAACTCCTTAGCTCCTATAATTCACCCCTCCACTTT. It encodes CASSLGQLLSSYNSPLHF.

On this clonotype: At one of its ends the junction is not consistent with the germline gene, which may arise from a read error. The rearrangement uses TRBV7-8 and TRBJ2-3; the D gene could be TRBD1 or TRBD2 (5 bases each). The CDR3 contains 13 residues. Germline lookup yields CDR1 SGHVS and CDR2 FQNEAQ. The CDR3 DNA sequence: TGTGTCAGCAGCCAAACCTGGGGGGATACGCAGTATTTT. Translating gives CVSSQTWGDTQYF.

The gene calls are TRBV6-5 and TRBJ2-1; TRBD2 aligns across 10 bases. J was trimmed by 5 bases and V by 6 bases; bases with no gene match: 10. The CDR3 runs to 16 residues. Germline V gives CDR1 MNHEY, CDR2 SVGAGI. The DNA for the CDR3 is TGTGCCAGCAGCCGTCAAGCGGGGGGGTTTCACAATGAGCAGTTCTTC. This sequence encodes CASSRQAGGFHNEQFF.

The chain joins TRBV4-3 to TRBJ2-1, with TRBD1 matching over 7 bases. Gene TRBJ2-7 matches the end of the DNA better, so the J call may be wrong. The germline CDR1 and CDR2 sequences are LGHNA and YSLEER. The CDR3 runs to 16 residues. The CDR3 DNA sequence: TGCGCCAGCAGCCAAGGGTTGAGGACAGGAGACTACGAGCAGTACTTC. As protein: CASSQGLRTGDYEQYF.

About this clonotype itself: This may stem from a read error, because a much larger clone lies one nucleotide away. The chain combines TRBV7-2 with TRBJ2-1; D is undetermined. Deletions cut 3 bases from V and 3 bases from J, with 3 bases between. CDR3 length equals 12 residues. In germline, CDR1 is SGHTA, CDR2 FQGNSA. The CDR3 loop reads CASSFVYNEQFF. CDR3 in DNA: TGTGCCAGCAGCTTTGTCTACAATGAGCAGTTCTTC.

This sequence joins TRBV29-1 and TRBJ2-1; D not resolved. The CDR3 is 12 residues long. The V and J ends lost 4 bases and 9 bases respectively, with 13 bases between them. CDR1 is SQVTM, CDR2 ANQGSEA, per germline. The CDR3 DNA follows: TGCAGCGTTGGGTCCCACTCGGGTGAGCAGTTCTTC. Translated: CSVGSHSGEQFF.

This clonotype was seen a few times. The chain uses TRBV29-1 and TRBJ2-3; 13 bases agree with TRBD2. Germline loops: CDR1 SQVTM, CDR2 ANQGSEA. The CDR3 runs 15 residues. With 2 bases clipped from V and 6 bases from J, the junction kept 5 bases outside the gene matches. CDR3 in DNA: TGCAGCGTTGAACGGACTAGCGGGGGAGCGGATACGCAGTATTTT. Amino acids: CSVERTSGGADTQYF.